Below are 18 T cell receptor beta chains sequenced from a single sample in a study of control samples from healthy donors and cancer patients. Measured with immunoSEQ multiplex PCR; TCRdb has only the in-frame clones, and not every one. Here the sample spans around 58,000 clones, 88% being singletons. The specimen sequenced was blood. The receptors shown here come from a man aged 45-60 years in good health.

CDR3 DNA: TGTGCGTCCCGGGCTAGCGGGAGTAAGGGCACAGATACGCAGTATTTT. Its translation is CASRASGSKGTDTQYF. The chain combines TRBV28 with TRBJ2-3, with 10 bases aligning to TRBD2. Germline CDR1 and CDR2: MDHEN and SYDVKM. CDR3 length: 16 amino acids.

The chain combines TRBV11-1 with TRBJ2-2, with 13 bases lining up with TRBD2. V dropped 6 bases and J dropped 6; count of bases not matched to a gene: 4. This CDR3 is 15 amino acids long. Germline-derived CDR1 and CDR2 are SGHAT and FQDESV (reference sequence). In DNA form, the CDR3 reads TGTGCCAGCAGGTGGACTAGCGGGAGCTCCGGGGAGCTGTTTTTT. Its protein product is CASRWTSGSSGELFF.

The rearrangement joins TRBV29-1 to TRBJ2-2; unclear D gene. V was pared by 0 bases and J by 1 base, with 3 bases between. The CDR3 is 13 residues long. The germline gives CDR1 SQVTM, CDR2 ANQGSEA. CDR3 loop: CSVEEENTGELFF. Written as DNA, the CDR3 is TGCAGCGTTGAAGAGGAGAACACCGGGGAGCTGTTTTTT.

The rearrangement links TRBV4-3 to TRBJ2-6; TRBD2 matches at 7 bases. The V segment lost 2 bases and the J segment 0 bases; nucleotides outside the gene matches: 7. CDR3 size: 18 residues. Germline CDR1 LGHNA, CDR2 YSLEER. The CDR3 bases are TGCGCCAGCAGCCAAAGCTCTAGCGGAAGCTCTGGGGCCAACGTCCTGACTTTC. The encoded protein is CASSQSSSGSSGANVLTF.

This clone was counted between two and nine times. The V and J genes are TRBV5-4 and TRBJ1-5, with D hard to call. Germline V gene data show CDR1 as SGHNT and CDR2 as YYREEE (reference sequence). The CDR3 has 14 residues. Trimming removed 2 bases from V and 5 bases from J, with 11 bases in between. In nucleotides, the CDR3 is TGTGCCAGCAGCTTTGGCCCGGAGGATCAGCCCCAGCATTTT. This gives the protein CASSFGPEDQPQHF.

V usage is TRBV9 and J usage is TRBJ2-7; 11 bases agree with TRBD2. Trimming at V came to 3 bases and at J to 6 bases, leaving 8 bases not matched to a gene. CDR3 length: 15 residues. In germline, CDR1 is SGDLS, CDR2 YYNGEE. In DNA, the CDR3 is TGTGCCAGCAGCGGTAGCGGGAGGGCCTTTTCCGAGCAGTACTTC. Residues: CASSGSGRAFSEQYF.

The J gene is TRBJ2-7, the V gene TRBV21-1; TRBD1, as called in the table, went unchecked against the DNA. TRBV21-1 is a pseudogene locus. The CDR3 is 14 residues long. The CDR3 bases are TGTGCCAGCAGCAAAGGTACCAGCTCCTACGAGCAGTACTTC. It yields the protein CASSKGTSSYEQYF.

The J gene is TRBJ1-5, the V gene TRBV19; perhaps TRBD1 as D (6 bases). Between the trimmed V and J ends, which lost 0 bases and 4 bases, there was a span of 13 bases. The length of the CDR3 is 16 residues. The germline CDR1 and CDR2 sequences are LNHDA and SQIVND (reference sequence). In DNA form, the CDR3 reads TGTGCCAGTAGTATAGAACTTGGGACAACAAATCAGCCCCAGCATTTT. It encodes CASSIELGTTNQPQHF.

Worth noting for this clone: Sequence at one end of the junction differs from germline and may be a read error. The V gene is TRBV29-1, the J gene TRBJ2-3; 8 bases map to TRBD1. The germline gives CDR1 SQVTM, CDR2 ANQGSEA. The CDR3 extends over 13 amino acids. The CDR3 loop reads CSVGLTGTGTQYF. The CDR3 nucleotides read TGCAGCGTTGGGTTAACAGGGACAGGTACGCAGTATTTT.

V and J are TRBV28 and TRBJ1-4; D is possibly TRBD1 (6 bases). Trimming pared 4 bases from V and 6 bases from J, leaving 18 bases between. The CDR3 contains 16 residues. Germline CDR1 reads MDHEN; CDR2 reads SYDVKM. CDR3 loop: CASSSPGQLEDEKLFF. The DNA for the CDR3 is TGTGCCAGCAGTTCCCCAGGACAGCTTGAGGATGAAAAACTGTTTTTT. The variable domain in full, completed from reference TRBV28 and TRBJ1-4, reads DVKVTQSSRYLVKRTGEKVFLECVQDMDHENMFWYRQDPGLGLRLIYFSYDVKMKEKGDIPEGYSVSREKKERFSLILESASTNQTSMYLCASSSPGQLEDEKLFFGSGTQLSVL.

This chain joins TRBV5-1 and TRBJ2-7, with 14 bases that match TRBD2. Germline-derived CDR1 and CDR2 are SGHRS and YFSETQ. J was trimmed by 6 bases and V by 0 bases; bases with no gene match: 2. The CDR3 runs 15 residues. CDR3 nucleotides: TGCGCCAGCAGCTTGGGACTAGCGGGAGGGACCGAGCAGTACTTC. Amino acids: CASSLGLAGGTEQYF.

The chain joins TRBV7-2 to TRBJ1-5; perhaps TRBD1 as D (6 bases). V shed 1 base and J shed 0 bases, with 13 bases lying between them. The CDR3 loop spans 17 amino acids. Germline-derived CDR1 and CDR2 are SGHTA and FQGNSA. CDR3 coding DNA: TGTGCCAGCAGCTTAGAGGGGGTCTTTTATAGCAATCAGCCCCAGCATTTT. Translation: CASSLEGVFYSNQPQHF.

V gene TRBV4-3 combines with J gene TRBJ1-1; TRBD1 might be the D (5 bases). The CDR3 totals 15 residues. CDR1 is LGHNA and CDR2 is YSLEER in the germline V gene. V was shortened by 3 bases and J by 5 bases, with 16 bases between the two germline ends. CDR3 sequence (DNA): TGCGCCAGCAGCCAGGAGGGGCAGGGACGGACTGAAGCTTTCTTT. Amino acid sequence: CASSQEGQGRTEAFF.

A note on this clone: An end of the junction differs from the germline gene, which may be a read error. The J gene is TRBJ2-1, the V gene TRBV11-2; D may be TRBD1 (6 bases). The CDR3 covers 16 residues. The germline V gene encodes CDR1 SGHAT and CDR2 FQNNGV. The CDR3: CASSLDRPATTNEQFF. CDR3 DNA: TGTGCCAGCAGCCTAGACAGGCCAGCGACCACCAATGAGCAGTTCTTC.

The rearrangement joins TRBV3-1 (or the pseudogene TRBV3-2) to TRBJ1-2, with TRBD1 identical over 7 bases. V shed 1 base, J shed 2 bases, and the junction held 7 bases outside the gene matches. Per the germline V gene, CDR1 is LGHDT and CDR2 is YNNKEL (reference sequence). The CDR3 contains 16 residues. The CDR3 bases are TGTGCCAGCAGCCAAGCCCCAGGGGGTGAGAACTATGGCTACACCTTC. Amino acids: CASSQAPGGENYGYTF.

The chain uses TRBV7-8 and TRBJ1-5; D uncertain. With 0 bases removed from V and 6 bases from J, the gap between germline ends came to 6 bases. CDR3 length: 13 amino acids. Germline V gene lookup returns CDR1 SGHVS and CDR2 FQNEAQ. The CDR3 reads CASSLALTQPQHF. The CDR3 DNA reads as TGTGCCAGCAGCTTAGCGCTTACTCAGCCCCAGCATTTT.

This rearrangement joins TRBV28 to TRBJ1-1; possible D gene TRBD1, 5 bases. V shed 7 bases and J shed 11 bases, with 17 bases lying between them. Germline V gene lookup returns CDR1 MDHEN and CDR2 SYDVKM. This CDR3 has 12 residues. DNA of the CDR3: TGTGCCAGCATACCCAGCGTGGGGCGGGCTTTCTTT. Its translation is CASIPSVGRAFF.

V gene TRBV6-5 combines with J gene TRBJ2-2; D unclear. There are 15 residues in the CDR3. Germline CDR1 is MNHEY and CDR2 is SVGAGI. V was cut by 4 bases and J by 4 bases, with 13 bases left in between. The DNA of the CDR3 is TGTGCCAGCAGTTTCCAAGGGCCCGGCACCGGGGAGCTGTTTTTT. Its protein is CASSFQGPGTGELFF.